The entry below gives a single T cell receptor beta chain sequence along with its context. What it recognizes is unknown. This PCR relied on a set of 60 Vbeta primers and 13 Jbeta primers. Sequencing used immunoSEQ multiplex PCR; TCRdb keeps in-frame clones, though not all of them. The sample has fewer than 300,000 clones, 86% seen once. This specimen comes from a study of cytomegalovirus exposure and HLA in healthy donors. Study-wide background: Around 78 million unique TCR sequences came from HLA-typed donors in an early release.

Germline CDR1 and CDR2: SGHRS and YFSETQ. V gave up 0 bases and J gave up 1 base; unmatched junction bases: 0. The CDR3 is made up of 15 amino acids. Findings and limits, study-wide: In terms of immune exposure information, only CMV serostatus was available.

The sample taken for sequencing was PBMCs. The chain joins TRBV5-1 to TRBJ2-1; 8 bases agree with TRBD1. The TCR originated in a man aged 35 to 55 in good health and CMV-seropositive. CDR3: CASSLGQGSYNEQFF. CDR3 bases: TGCGCCAGCAGCTTGGGACAGGGGTCCTACAATGAGCAGTTCTTC.